The 23 T cell receptor beta chains presented below share a single source sample, sequenced in a study of response to subunit inactivated influenza vaccine. TCRdb reprocessed the RT-PCR reads via MiXCR and lists one record per CDR3 protein. The sample holds more than 600,000 distinct CDR3 sequences; 15% to 20% are singletons and the top ten take roughly 11%. The starting material was PBMCs from blood, obtained less than 6 days after vaccination. The source of these receptors is a man aged 45 to 65 who received an inactivated influenza vaccine.

DNA of the CDR3: TGTGCCAGCAGTTCACAGGGTATGGCGGACACCGGGGAGCTGTTTTTT. It translates to CASSSQGMADTGELFF. The V and J genes are TRBV28 and TRBJ2-2; D is perhaps TRBD1 (6 bases). Trimming took off 4 bases at V and 3 bases at J, with 15 bases between the two ends. CDR3 length equals 16 residues. The germline CDR1 and CDR2 sequences are MDHEN and SYDVKM. Based on the CDR3 plus reference TRBV28 and TRBJ2-2, the full variable domain is DVKVTQSSRYLVKRTGEKVFLECVQDMDHENMFWYRQDPGLGLRLIYFSYDVKMKEKGDIPEGYSVSREKKERFSLILESASTNQTSMYLCASSSQGMADTGELFFGEGSRLTVL.

The CDR3 bases are TGTGCCAGCAGTGTACCTCCGGGACTAGCGGGGAGCTCCTACGAGCAGTACTTC. This gives the protein CASSVPPGLAGSSYEQYF. This chain joins TRBV2 and TRBJ2-7, with 13 bases lining up with TRBD2. This CDR3 region has 18 residues. J gave up 0 bases and V 4 bases, and 9 bases lay outside the gene matches. CDR1 SNHLY and CDR2 FYNNEI come from the germline V gene.

This clonotype was observed a handful of times. This sequence joins TRBV27 and TRBJ2-3; D call uncertain. CDR3 length: 13 residues. The germline gives CDR1 MNHEY, CDR2 SMNVEV (reference sequence). V was trimmed by 3 bases and J by 5 bases, leaving 9 bases between them. The CDR3 region has the DNA TGTGCCAGCAGTTTCTACCGAGGAGATACGCAGTATTTT. This sequence encodes CASSFYRGDTQYF.

V gene TRBV4-2 combines with J gene TRBJ2-2, with a tentative D call TRBD2 (6 bases). Germline CDR1 and CDR2: LGHNA and YNFKEQ. CDR3 length equals 15 residues. V lost 0 bases to trimming and J lost 8 bases, with 13 bases between them. Here the CDR3 DNA reads TGTGCCAGCAGCCAAGATTTTCTGGGAGGTGGGGAGCTGTTTTTT. Encoded protein: CASSQDFLGGGELFF.

Only a few counts were recorded for this clonotype. The V call is TRBV30, the J call TRBJ2-7; 7 bases match TRBD2. CDR1 GTSNPN and CDR2 SVGIG come from the germline V gene (reference sequence). V lost 8 bases, J lost 0 bases, and 4 bases stayed unmatched. This CDR3 region has 12 residues. The CDR3 loop reads CALGRDSYEQYF. The CDR3 DNA sequence: TGTGCCCTAGGGAGGGACTCCTACGAGCAGTACTTC.

This rearrangement joins TRBV6-2 or TRBV6-3 to TRBJ2-3; 8 positions agree with TRBD2. The ends lost 5 bases at V and 6 bases at J; junction bases unmatched: 7. Per the germline V gene, CDR1 is MNHEY and CDR2 is SVGEGT. CDR3 size: 14 residues. The CDR3 here is CASSKSGRGDTQYF. For the CDR3, the DNA is TGTGCCAGCAGTAAGAGCGGGAGAGGGGATACGCAGTATTTT.

The sample holds a few counts of this clonotype. V gene TRBV7-2 combines with J gene TRBJ2-7; 11 bases are shared with TRBD2. Germline trimming cut 0 bases from V and 0 bases from J; bases unmatched to any gene: 1. Germline V gene data show CDR1 as SGHTA and CDR2 as FQGNSA. The CDR3 length is 16 residues. In DNA form, the CDR3 reads TGTGCCAGCAGCTTAGCCGGGACTAGCGGCTCCTACGAGCAGTACTTC. This sequence encodes CASSLAGTSGSYEQYF.

This sequence joins TRBV20-1 and TRBJ1-5; D call uncertain. CDR1 is DFQATT and CDR2 is SNEGSKA in the germline V gene (reference sequence). The CDR3 consists of 15 residues. V dropped 4 bases and J dropped 2 bases, with 15 bases sitting between them. DNA of the CDR3: TGCAGTGCTACAGGAGGTAATGAGGGCAATCAGCCCCAGCATTTT. Translating it yields CSATGGNEGNQPQHF.

In its sample, this clonotype was seen a few times. The chain has TRBV4-2 and TRBJ1-2; 11 positions match TRBD1. Germline V gene lookup returns CDR1 LGHNA and CDR2 YNFKEQ. V gave up 0 bases and J gave up 8 bases; unmatched junction bases: 5. This CDR3 has 15 amino acids. CDR3 sequence: CASSQDGTGGSGYTF. In nucleotides, the CDR3 is TGTGCCAGCAGCCAAGATGGGACAGGGGGTAGCGGCTACACCTTC.

The chain carries TRBV7-8 and TRBJ2-1; 10 bases agree with TRBD2. The CDR3 is 19 residues long. The trim removed 7 bases at V and 6 bases at J, leaving 21 bases unmatched. CDR1 and CDR2 from the germline V gene are SGHVS and FQNEAQ. The DNA for the CDR3 is TGTGCCAGCATTCCGGGACTAGCGAACCGGGAGAGGGGTCTCAATGAGCAGTTCTTC. Encoded protein: CASIPGLANRERGLNEQFF.

The chain carries TRBV20-1 and TRBJ2-7; 10 bases are shared with TRBD1. The length of the CDR3 is 17 residues. Looked up from germline, CDR1 is DFQATT and CDR2 is SNEGSKA (reference sequence). The trim removed 0 bases at V and 6 bases at J, leaving 14 bases unmatched. CDR3: CSARDWVVGDRGTEQYF. The CDR3 nucleotides are TGCAGTGCTAGAGATTGGGTTGTAGGGGACAGGGGTACCGAGCAGTACTTC.

V and J are TRBV12-3 or TRBV12-4 and TRBJ2-1; 10 positions match TRBD2. V was clipped by 6 bases and J by 0 bases; unmatched bases: 8. The CDR3 sequence is 17 residues long. The CDR3, as DNA: TGTGCCAGCAGCCCAGGGACTAGCGATCGCTCCTACAATGAGCAGTTCTTC. Amino acid sequence: CASSPGTSDRSYNEQFF.

The sample holds a few counts of this clonotype. The chain uses TRBV28 and TRBJ1-5, with 7 bases fitting TRBD1. The CDR3 extends over 14 amino acids. J gave up 6 bases and V 6 bases, and 8 bases lay outside the gene matches. CDR1 is MDHEN and CDR2 is SYDVKM in the germline V gene. CDR3: CASRPGGTGQPQHF. The CDR3, as DNA: TGTGCCAGCAGACCAGGGGGAACGGGTCAGCCCCAGCATTTT. The whole variable domain, remainder taken from reference TRBV28 and TRBJ1-5, is DVKVTQSSRYLVKRTGEKVFLECVQDMDHENMFWYRQDPGLGLRLIYFSYDVKMKEKGDIPEGYSVSREKKERFSLILESASTNQTSMYLCASRPGGTGQPQHFGDGTRLSIL.

The chain joins TRBV6-5 to TRBJ2-3; D is possibly TRBD1 or TRBD2 (5 bases each). This CDR3 has 15 amino acids. Germline-derived CDR1 and CDR2 are MNHEY and SVGAGI. The V and J ends lost 2 bases and 1 base respectively, with 10 bases between them. CDR3 sequence (DNA): TGTGCCAGCAGTTACCGGCAGGGACGCACAGATACGCAGTATTTT. Its translation is CASSYRQGRTDTQYF.

This clonotype has only a few counts. The genes are TRBV4-2 and TRBJ2-1; 9 nucleotides line up with TRBD2. The V gene end was trimmed by 0 bases and the J gene end by 5 bases; junction bases not matched to a gene: 8. The CDR3 is made up of 17 amino acids. Germline V CDR1 and CDR2: LGHNA, YNFKEQ. The CDR3 DNA reads as TGTGCCAGCAGCCAAGATAGTGGACTAGCGACGAACAATGAGCAGTTCTTC. Protein sequence: CASSQDSGLATNNEQFF.

The CDR3 DNA reads TGCAGTGCTAGTAGCACAGGGGGTGTGACGGCTTTCTTT. Residues: CSASSTGGVTAFF. The chain has TRBV20-1 and TRBJ1-1; 8 bases fit TRBD1. In germline, CDR1 is DFQATT, CDR2 SNEGSKA (reference sequence). Germline trimming cut 3 bases from V and 11 bases from J; bases unmatched to any gene: 11. This CDR3 is built from 13 residues.

This chain links TRBV19 with TRBJ2-2; 8 positions match TRBD2. CDR1 and CDR2 from the germline V gene are LNHDA and SQIVND (reference sequence). The ends lost 8 bases at V and 1 base at J; junction bases unmatched: 3. The CDR3 runs 14 residues. This CDR3 reads CASQLAVNTGELFF. The CDR3 DNA reads TGTGCCAGTCAACTAGCGGTGAACACCGGGGAGCTGTTTTTT. The full variable domain, rest sourced from reference TRBV19 and TRBJ2-2, is DGGITQSPKYLFRKEGQNVTLSCEQNLNHDAMYWYRQDPGQGLRLIYYSQIVNDFQKGDIAEGYSVSREKKESFPLTVTSAQKNPTAFYLCASQLAVNTGELFFGEGSRLTVL.

The chain has TRBV5-1 and TRBJ2-2; 8 nucleotides line up with TRBD1. The V segment lost 3 bases and the J segment 7 bases; nucleotides outside the gene matches: 8. Germline V gene lookup returns CDR1 SGHRS and CDR2 YFSETQ. The CDR3 is made up of 15 amino acids. CDR3 in DNA: TGCGCCAGCAGCTACCGACAGGGGACGAACGGGGAGCTGTTTTTT. Amino acid sequence: CASSYRQGTNGELFF.

V usage is TRBV20-1 and J usage is TRBJ1-2; D is unresolved. The V and J ends lost 3 bases and 0 bases respectively, with 17 bases between them. Per the germline V gene, CDR1 is DFQATT and CDR2 is SNEGSKA (reference sequence). The CDR3 length is 16 residues. CDR3 protein: CSARGLISATNYGYTF. The DNA of the CDR3 is TGCAGTGCTAGGGGGTTAATATCCGCCACTAACTATGGCTACACCTTC.

This clonotype was seen a few times. J is TRBJ2-5 and V is TRBV12-3 or TRBV12-4, with D possibly being TRBD2 (6 bases). V was trimmed by 6 bases and J by 2 bases, leaving 13 bases between them. The CDR3 runs 14 residues. The CDR3 region has the DNA TGTGCCAGCAGAGGAACCGGGGGACAAGAGACCCAGTACTTC. Translating gives CASRGTGGQETQYF.

The chain employs TRBV2 and TRBJ2-2; a weak D match, TRBD1 (5 bases). Germline values: CDR1 SNHLY, CDR2 FYNNEI. The CDR3 contains 16 residues. Trimming stripped 4 bases from V and 2 bases from J, with 14 bases between. The CDR3 DNA reads TGTGCCAGCAGTGTAACAGGAAGAATCAACACCGGGGAGCTGTTTTTT. Protein product: CASSVTGRINTGELFF.

The V call is TRBV29-1, the J call TRBJ1-1, with D perhaps TRBD1 (5 bases). The CDR3 covers 14 residues. Deletions cut 6 bases from V and 4 bases from J, with 18 bases between. Germline V gives CDR1 SQVTM, CDR2 ANQGSEA. The CDR3: CSVFGGAGATEAFF. The CDR3 DNA reads TGCAGCGTCTTCGGTGGGGCCGGGGCCACTGAAGCTTTCTTT. The variable domain in full, completed from reference TRBV29-1 and TRBJ1-1, reads SAVISQKPSRDICQRGTSLTIQCQVDSQVTMMFWYRQQPGQSLTLIATANQGSEATYESGFVIDKFPISRPNLTFSTLTVSNMSPEDSSIYLCSVFGGAGATEAFFGQGTRLTVV.

This clonotype was seen more than once but under ten times. The chain couples TRBV29-1 to TRBJ1-1; 9 nucleotides match TRBD1. The CDR3 sequence is 14 residues long. V trimming: 1 base; J trimming: 6 bases; junction bases outside the gene matches: 6. Per germline, CDR1 SQVTM and CDR2 ANQGSEA. CDR3 nucleotide sequence: TGCAGCGTTGAAGCTCGACAGGGGGAAGCTGAAGCTTTCTTT. Translating it yields CSVEARQGEAEAFF.